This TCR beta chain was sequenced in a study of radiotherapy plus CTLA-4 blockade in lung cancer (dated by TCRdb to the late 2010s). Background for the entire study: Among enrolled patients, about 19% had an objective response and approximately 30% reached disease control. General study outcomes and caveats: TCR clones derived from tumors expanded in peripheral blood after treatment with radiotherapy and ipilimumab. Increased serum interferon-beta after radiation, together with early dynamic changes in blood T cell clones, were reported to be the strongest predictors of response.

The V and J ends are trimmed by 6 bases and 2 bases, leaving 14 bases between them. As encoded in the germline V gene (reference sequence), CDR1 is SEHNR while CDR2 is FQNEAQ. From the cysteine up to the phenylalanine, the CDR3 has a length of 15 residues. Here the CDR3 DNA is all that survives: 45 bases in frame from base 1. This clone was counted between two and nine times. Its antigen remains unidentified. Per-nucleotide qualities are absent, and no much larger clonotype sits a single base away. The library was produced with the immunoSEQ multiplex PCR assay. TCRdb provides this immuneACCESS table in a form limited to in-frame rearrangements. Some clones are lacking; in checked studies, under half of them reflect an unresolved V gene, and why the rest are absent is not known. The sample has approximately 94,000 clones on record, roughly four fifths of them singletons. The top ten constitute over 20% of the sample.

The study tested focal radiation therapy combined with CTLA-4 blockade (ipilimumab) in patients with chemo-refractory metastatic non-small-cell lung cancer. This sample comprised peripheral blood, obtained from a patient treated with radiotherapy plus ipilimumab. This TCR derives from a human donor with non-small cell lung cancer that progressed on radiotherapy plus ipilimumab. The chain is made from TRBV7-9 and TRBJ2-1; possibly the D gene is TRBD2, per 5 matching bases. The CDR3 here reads CASRPPGSPYNEQFF. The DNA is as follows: TGTGCCAGCAGACCTCCGGGATCCCCCTACAATGAGCAGTTCTTC.